This T cell receptor (beta chain) stems from a study of blood T cell repertoires in COVID-19. Whole-study context: Samples taken during acute and convalescent COVID-19 were collected in the United States, Italy and Spain.

Study processing details: Researchers report that nucleated cell counts were estimated from reference gene primer amplification. The repertoire was sequenced with immunoSEQ multiplex PCR; TCRdb's copy has only in-frame clones and lacks some. V and J calls and clone size are copied from that table; D and trimming were computed from the DNA. This sample has around 30,000 clones, with around 90% found just once. In germline, CDR1 is MDHEN, CDR2 SYDVKM. With 1 base clipped from V and 5 bases from J, the junction kept 4 bases outside the gene matches. The CDR3 loop spans 15 amino acids. The sample was peripheral blood. This TCR was sampled from a man aged 45-65 years with active or convalescent COVID-19. The chain links TRBV28 to TRBJ2-1; TRBD1 matches 8 bases. The CDR3 loop is CASSLSGGEHNEQFF. DNA for the CDR3: TGTGCCAGCAGTTTATCAGGGGGCGAACACAATGAGCAGTTCTTC.